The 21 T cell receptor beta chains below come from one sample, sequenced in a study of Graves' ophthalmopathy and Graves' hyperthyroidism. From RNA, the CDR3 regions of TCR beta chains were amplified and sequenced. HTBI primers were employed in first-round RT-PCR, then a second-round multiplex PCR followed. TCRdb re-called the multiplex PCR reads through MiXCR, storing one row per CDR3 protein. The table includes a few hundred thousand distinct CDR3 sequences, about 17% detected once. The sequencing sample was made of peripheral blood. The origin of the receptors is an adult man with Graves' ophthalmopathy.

For the CDR3, the DNA is TGCGCCAGCAGCTCACCCCAAGCGAACACCGGGGAGCTGTTTTTT. Its translation is CASSSPQANTGELFF. V is TRBV5-1 and J is TRBJ2-2; no clear D gene. CDR1 is SGHRS, CDR2 YFSETQ, per germline. The germline V and J ends were trimmed by 3 bases and 0 bases, with 9 bases remaining between them. CDR3 length: 15 amino acids.

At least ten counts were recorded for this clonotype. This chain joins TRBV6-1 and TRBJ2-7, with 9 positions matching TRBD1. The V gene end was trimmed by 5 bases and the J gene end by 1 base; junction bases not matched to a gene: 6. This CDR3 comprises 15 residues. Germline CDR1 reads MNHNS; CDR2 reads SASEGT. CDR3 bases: TGTGCCAGCAGTAATATCGGGACAGGGTCCTACGAGCAGTACTTC. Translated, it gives CASSNIGTGSYEQYF.

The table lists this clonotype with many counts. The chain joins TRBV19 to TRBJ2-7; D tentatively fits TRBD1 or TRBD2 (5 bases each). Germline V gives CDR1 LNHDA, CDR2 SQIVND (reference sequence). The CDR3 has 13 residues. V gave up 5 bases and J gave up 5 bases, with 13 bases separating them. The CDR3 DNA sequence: TGTGCCAGTAGTCGGGGTTGGGACGACGAGCAGTACTTC. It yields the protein CASSRGWDDEQYF.

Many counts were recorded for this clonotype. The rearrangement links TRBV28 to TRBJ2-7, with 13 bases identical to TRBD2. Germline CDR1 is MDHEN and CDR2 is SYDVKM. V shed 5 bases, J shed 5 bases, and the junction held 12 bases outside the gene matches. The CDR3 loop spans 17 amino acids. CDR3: CASSLGLAGEARDEQYF. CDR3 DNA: TGTGCCAGCAGTCTAGGACTAGCGGGAGAGGCTAGGGACGAGCAGTACTTC.

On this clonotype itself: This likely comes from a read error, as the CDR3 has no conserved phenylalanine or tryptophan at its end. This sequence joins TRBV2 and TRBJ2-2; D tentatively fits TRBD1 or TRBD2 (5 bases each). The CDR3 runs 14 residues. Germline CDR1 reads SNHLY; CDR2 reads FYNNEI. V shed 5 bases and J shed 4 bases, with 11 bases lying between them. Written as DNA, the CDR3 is TGTGCCAGCAGTCCCAGGGCGGGCACCGGGGAGCTGTTTCTT. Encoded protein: CASSPRAGTGELFL.

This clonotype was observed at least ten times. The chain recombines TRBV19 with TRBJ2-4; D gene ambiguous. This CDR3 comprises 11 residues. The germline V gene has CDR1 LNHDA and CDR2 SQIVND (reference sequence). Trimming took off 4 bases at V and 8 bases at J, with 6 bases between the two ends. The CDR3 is CASSKVDIQYF. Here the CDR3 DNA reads TGTGCCAGTAGTAAGGTGGACATTCAGTACTTC.

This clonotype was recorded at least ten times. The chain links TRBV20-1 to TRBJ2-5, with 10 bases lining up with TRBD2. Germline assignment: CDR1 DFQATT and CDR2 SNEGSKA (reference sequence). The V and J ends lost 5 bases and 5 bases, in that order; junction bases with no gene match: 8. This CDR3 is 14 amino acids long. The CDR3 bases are TGCAGTGCTCGCCGGACTAGCGGATGGGAGACCCAGTACTTC. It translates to CSARRTSGWETQYF.

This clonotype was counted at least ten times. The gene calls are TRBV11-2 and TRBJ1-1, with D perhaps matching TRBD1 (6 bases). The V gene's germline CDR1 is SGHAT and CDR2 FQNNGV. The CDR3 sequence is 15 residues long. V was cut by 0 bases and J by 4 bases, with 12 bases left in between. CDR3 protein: CASSLEQGRGTEAFF. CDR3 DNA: TGTGCCAGCAGCTTAGAACAGGGTCGGGGCACTGAAGCTTTCTTT.

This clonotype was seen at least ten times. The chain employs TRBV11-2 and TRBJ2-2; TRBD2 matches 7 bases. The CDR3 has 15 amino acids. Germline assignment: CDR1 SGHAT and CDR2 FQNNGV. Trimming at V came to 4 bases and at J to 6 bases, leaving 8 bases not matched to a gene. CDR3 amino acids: CASSSPLGGPGELFF. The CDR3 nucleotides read TGTGCCAGCAGCTCCCCCCTGGGAGGGCCCGGGGAGCTGTTTTTT.

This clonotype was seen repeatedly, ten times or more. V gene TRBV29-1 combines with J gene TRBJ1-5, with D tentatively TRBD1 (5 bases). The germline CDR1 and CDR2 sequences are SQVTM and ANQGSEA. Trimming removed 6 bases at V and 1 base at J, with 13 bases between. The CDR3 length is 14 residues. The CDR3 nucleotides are TGCAGCGTCAACCAGGGAGGGAGCAATCAGCCCCAGCATTTT. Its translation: CSVNQGGSNQPQHF.

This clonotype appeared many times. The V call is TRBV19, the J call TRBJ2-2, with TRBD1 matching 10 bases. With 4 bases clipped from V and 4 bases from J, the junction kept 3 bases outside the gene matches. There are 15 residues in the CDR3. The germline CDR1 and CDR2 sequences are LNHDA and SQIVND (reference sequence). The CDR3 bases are TGTGCCAGTAGTAATAGACAGGGGGCCACCGGGGAGCTGTTTTTT. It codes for CASSNRQGATGELFF.

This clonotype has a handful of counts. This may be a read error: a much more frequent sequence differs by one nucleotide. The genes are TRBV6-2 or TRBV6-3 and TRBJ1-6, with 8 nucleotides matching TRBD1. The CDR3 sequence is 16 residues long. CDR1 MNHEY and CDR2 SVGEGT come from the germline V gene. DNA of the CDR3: TGTGTCAGCAGTCACGGCGCAGGGGGCCGGTATTCACCCCTCCACTTT. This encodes CVSSHGAGGRYSPLHF.

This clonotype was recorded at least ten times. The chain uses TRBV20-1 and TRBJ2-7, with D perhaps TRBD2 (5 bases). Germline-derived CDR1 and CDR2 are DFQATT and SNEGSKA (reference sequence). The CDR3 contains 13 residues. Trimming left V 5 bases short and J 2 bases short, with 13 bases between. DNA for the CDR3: TGCAGTGCTGAAACTAGGGCTCCCTACGAGCAGTACTTC. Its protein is CSAETRAPYEQYF.

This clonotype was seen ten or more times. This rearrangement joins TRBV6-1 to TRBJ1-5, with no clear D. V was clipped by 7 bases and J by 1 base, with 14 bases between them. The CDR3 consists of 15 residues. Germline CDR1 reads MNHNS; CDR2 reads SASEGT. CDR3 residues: CASTRAGRSNQPQHF. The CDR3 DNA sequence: TGTGCCAGCACGAGAGCAGGCAGAAGCAATCAGCCCCAGCATTTT.

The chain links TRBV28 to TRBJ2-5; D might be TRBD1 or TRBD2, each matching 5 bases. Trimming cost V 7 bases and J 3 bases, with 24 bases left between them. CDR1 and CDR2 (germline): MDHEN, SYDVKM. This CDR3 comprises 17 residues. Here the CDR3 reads CASNLPIRGVNKETQYF. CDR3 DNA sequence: TGTGCCAGCAATCTCCCTATCCGGGGCGTGAACAAAGAGACCCAGTACTTC.

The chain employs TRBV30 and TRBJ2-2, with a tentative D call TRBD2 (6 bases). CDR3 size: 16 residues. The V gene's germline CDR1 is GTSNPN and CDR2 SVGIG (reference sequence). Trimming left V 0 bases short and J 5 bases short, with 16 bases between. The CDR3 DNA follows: TGTGCCTGGAGTGTACGTGGAGGGACGGGGACCGGGGAGCTGTTTTTT. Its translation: CAWSVRGGTGTGELFF.

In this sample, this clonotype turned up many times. Here the CDR3 reads CSARITPFYEQYF. The CDR3 region has the DNA TGCAGTGCTCGTATAACACCTTTCTACGAGCAGTACTTC. This sequence joins TRBV20-1 and TRBJ2-7; D uncertain. Germline V gene data show CDR1 as DFQATT and CDR2 as SNEGSKA (reference sequence). This CDR3 contains 13 residues. Trimming stripped 5 bases from V and 3 bases from J, with 14 bases between.

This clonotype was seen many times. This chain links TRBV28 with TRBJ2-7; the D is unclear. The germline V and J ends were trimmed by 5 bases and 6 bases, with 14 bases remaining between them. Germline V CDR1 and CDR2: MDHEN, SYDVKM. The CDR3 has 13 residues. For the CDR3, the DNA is TGTGCCAGCAGTCCCCGTATAGGCGTCGAGCAGTACTTC. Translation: CASSPRIGVEQYF.

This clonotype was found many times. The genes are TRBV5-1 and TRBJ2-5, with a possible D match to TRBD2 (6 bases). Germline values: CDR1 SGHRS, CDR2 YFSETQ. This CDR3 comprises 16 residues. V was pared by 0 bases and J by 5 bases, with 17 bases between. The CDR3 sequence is CASSLAGGGSGETQYF. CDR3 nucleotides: TGCGCCAGCAGCTTGGCCGGTGGGGGTAGCGGCGAGACCCAGTACTTC.

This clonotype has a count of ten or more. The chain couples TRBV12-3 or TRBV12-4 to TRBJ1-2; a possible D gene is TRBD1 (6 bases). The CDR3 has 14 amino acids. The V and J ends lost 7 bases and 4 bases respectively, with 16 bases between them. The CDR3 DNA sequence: TGTGCCAGCACCTTTTCGGCAGGGGTCTATGGCTACACCTTC. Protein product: CASTFSAGVYGYTF.

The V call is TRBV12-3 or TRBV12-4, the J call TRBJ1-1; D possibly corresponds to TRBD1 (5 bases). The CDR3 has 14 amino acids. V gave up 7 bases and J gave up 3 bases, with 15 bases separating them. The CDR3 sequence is CASNPRGADTEAFF. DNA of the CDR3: TGTGCCAGCAATCCACGCGGGGCCGACACTGAAGCTTTCTTT.